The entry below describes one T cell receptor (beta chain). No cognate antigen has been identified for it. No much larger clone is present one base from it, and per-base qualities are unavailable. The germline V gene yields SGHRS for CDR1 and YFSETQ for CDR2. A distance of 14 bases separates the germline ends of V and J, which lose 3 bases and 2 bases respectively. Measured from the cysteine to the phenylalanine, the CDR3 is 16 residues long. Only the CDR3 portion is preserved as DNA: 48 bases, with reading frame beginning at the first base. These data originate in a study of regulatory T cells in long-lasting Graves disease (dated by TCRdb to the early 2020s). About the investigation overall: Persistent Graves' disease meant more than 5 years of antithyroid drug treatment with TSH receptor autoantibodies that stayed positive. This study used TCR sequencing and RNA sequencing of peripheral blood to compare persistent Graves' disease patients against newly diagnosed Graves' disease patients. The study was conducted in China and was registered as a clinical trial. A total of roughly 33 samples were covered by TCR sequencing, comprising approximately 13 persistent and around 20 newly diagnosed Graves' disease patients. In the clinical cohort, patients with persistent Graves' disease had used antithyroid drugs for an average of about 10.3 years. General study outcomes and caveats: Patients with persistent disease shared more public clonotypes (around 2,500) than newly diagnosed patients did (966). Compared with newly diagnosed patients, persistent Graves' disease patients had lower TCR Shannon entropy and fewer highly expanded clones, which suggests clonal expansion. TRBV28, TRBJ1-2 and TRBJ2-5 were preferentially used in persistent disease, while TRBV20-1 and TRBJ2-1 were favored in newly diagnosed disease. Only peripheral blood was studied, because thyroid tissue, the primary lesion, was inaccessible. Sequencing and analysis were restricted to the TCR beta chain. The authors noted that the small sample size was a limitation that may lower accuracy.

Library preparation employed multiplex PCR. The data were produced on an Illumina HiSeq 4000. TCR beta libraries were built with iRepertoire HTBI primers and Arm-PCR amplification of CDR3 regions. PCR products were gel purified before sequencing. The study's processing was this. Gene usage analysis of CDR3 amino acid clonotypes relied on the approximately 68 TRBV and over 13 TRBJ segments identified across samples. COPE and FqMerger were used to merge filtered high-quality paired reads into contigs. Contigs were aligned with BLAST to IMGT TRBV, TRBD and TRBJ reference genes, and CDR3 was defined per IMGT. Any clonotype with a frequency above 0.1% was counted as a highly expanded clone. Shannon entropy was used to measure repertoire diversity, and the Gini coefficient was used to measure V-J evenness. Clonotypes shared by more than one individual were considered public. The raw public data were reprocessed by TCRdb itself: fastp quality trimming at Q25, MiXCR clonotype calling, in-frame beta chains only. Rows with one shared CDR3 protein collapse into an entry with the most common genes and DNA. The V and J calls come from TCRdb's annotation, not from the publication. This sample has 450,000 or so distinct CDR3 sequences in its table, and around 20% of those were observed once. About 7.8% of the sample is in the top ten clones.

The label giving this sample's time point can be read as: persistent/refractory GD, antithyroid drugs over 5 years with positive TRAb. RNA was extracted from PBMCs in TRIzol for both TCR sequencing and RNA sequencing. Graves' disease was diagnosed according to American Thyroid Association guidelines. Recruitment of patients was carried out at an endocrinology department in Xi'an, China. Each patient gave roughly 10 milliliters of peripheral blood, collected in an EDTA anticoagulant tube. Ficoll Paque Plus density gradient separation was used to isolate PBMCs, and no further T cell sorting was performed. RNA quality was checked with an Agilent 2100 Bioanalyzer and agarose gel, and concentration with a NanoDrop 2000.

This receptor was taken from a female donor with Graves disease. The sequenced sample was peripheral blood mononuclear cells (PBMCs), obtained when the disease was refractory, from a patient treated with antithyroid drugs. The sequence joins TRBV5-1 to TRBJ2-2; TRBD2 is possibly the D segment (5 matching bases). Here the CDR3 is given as CASSSRERRNTGELFF. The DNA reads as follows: TGCGCCAGCAGCTCCCGTGAGCGGAGAAACACCGGGGAGCTGTTTTTT.